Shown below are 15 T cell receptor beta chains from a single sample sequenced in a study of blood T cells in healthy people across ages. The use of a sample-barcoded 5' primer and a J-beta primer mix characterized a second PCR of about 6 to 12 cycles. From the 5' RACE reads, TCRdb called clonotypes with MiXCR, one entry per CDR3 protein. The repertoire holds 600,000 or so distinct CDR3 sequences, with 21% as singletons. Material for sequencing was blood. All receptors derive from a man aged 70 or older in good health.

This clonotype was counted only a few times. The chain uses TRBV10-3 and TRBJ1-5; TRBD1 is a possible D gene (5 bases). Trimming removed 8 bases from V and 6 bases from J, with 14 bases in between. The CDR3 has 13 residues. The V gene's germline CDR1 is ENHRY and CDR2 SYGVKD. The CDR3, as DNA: TGTGCCATCGGGGGACGGGGGTTTCAGCCCCAGCATTTT. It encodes CAIGGRGFQPQHF.

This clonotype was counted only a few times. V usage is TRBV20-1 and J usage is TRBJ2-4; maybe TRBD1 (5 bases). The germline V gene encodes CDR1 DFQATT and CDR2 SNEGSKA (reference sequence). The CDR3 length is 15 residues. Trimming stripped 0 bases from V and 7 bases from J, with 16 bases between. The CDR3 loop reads CSARDRVIGQNIQYF. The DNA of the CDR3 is TGCAGTGCTAGAGACAGGGTCATTGGTCAGAACATTCAGTACTTC.

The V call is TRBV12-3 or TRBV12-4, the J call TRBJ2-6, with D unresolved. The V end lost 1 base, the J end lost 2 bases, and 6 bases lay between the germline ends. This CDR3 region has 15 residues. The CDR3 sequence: CASSLDWAGANVLTF. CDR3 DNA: TGTGCCAGCAGTTTAGATTGGGCTGGGGCCAACGTCCTGACTTTC.

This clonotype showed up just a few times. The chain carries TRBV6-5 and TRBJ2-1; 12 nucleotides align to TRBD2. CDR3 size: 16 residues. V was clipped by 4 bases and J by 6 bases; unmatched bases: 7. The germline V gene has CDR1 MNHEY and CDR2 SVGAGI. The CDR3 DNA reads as TGTGCCAGCAGTTTCTTACTAGCGGGAGGTCCCAATGAGCAGTTCTTC. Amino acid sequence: CASSFLLAGGPNEQFF.

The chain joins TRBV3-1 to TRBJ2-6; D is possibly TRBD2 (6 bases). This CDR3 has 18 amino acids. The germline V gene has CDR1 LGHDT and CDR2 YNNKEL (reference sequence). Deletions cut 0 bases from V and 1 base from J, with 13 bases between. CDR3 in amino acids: CASSQDYGDFSGANVLTF. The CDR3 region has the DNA TGTGCCAGCAGCCAAGATTACGGGGACTTTTCTGGGGCCAACGTCCTGACTTTC.

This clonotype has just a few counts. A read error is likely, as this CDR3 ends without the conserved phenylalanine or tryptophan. The CDR3: CASSLATNEKLFL. The CDR3 nucleotides read TGTGCCAGCAGCCTTGCAACTAATGAAAAACTGTTTCTT. This chain joins TRBV3-1 and TRBJ1-4; D is ambiguous. Per the germline V gene, CDR1 is LGHDT and CDR2 is YNNKEL (reference sequence). The CDR3 covers 13 residues. Trimming removed 4 bases from V and 0 bases from J, with 3 bases in between.

The CDR3 nucleotides are TGTGCCAGCAGCTCTCCTAGCGGAGCAGTGTACGAGCAGTACTTC. It yields the protein CASSSPSGAVYEQYF. The V call is TRBV6-2 or TRBV6-3, the J call TRBJ2-1, with 7 bases matching TRBD2. With the DNA end fitting TRBJ2-7 better, the J assignment may be wrong. This CDR3 comprises 15 residues. Per the germline V gene, CDR1 is MNHEY and CDR2 is SVGEGT.

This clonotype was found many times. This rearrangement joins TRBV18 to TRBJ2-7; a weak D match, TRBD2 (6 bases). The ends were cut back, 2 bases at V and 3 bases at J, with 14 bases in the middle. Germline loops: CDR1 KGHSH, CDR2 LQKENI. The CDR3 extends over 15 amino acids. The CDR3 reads CASSPFGGGDYEQYF. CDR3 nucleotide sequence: TGTGCCAGCTCACCATTTGGGGGAGGAGACTACGAGCAGTACTTC.

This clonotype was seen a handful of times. CDR3 loop: CASSLMGVATGSGQYF. For the CDR3, the DNA is TGTGCCAGCAGCCTTATGGGTGTGGCGACAGGGTCGGGGCAGTACTTC. This chain joins TRBV7-2 and TRBJ2-5; 7 bases agree with TRBD1. V lost 5 bases and J lost 11; bases outside the gene matches: 20. CDR3 size: 16 residues. Germline V gene sequence: CDR1 SGHTA, CDR2 FQGNSA.

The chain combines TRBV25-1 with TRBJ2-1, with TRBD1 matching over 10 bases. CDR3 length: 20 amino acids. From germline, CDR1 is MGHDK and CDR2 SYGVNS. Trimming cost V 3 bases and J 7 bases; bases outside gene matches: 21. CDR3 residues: CASSDLGTGERLRRRNEQFF. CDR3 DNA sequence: TGTGCCAGCAGTGACCTCGGGACAGGGGAGAGACTACGTCGTAGAAATGAGCAGTTCTTC.

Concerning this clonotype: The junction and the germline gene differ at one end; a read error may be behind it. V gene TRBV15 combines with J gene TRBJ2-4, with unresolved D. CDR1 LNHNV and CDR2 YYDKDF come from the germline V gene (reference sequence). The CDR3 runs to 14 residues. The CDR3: CATSRDVVKNIQCF. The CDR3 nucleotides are TGTGCCACCAGCAGAGACGTGGTCAAAAACATTCAGTGCTTC.

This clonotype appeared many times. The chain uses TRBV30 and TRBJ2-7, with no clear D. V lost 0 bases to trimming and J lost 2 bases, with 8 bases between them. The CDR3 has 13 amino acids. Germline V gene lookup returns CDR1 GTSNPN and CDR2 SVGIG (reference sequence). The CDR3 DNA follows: TGTGCCTGGAGTGTGGGTGGTCCCTACGAGCAGTACTTC. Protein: CAWSVGGPYEQYF.

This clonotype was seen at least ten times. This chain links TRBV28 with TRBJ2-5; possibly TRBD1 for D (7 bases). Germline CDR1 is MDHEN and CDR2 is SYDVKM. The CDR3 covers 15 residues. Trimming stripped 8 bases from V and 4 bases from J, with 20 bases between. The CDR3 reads CASYSLNRGGETQYF. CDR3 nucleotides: TGTGCCAGCTACTCACTGAACAGGGGAGGAGAGACCCAGTACTTC.

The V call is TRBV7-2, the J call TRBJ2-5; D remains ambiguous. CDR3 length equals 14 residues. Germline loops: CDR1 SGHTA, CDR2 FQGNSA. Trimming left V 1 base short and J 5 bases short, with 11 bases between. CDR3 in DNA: TGTGCCAGCAGCTTAGAGCCTCGCGTTGAGACCCAGTACTTC. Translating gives CASSLEPRVETQYF.

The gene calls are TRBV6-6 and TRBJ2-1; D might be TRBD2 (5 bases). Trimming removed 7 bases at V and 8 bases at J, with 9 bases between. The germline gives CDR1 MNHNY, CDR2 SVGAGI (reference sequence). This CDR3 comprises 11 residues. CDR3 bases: TGTGCCAGCATTGAGGGCGATGAGCAGTTCTTC. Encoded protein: CASIEGDEQFF.